Below, one T cell receptor beta chain is given with its context. The trim removed 4 bases at V and 3 bases at J, leaving 8 bases unmatched. This CDR3 region has 15 residues. In germline, CDR1 is SGDLS, CDR2 YYNGEE. The sample is drawn from a study of T cell responses to AZD1222 COVID-19 vaccine. Assay: immunoSEQ multiplex PCR; the TCRdb copy retains only in-frame clones and omits some. The sample lists around 64,000 clones, 83% occurring once. This clonotype was obtained from an adult who received the AZD1222 COVID-19 vaccine. The starting material was peripheral blood, obtained 28 days after the second AZD1222 dose. The chain carries TRBV9 and TRBJ2-3; TRBD2 matches 7 bases. This CDR3 is CASSPGGRSTDTQYF. Here the CDR3 DNA reads TGTGCCAGCAGCCCCGGCGGGAGAAGTACAGATACGCAGTATTTT.